Each of the 31 T cell receptor beta chains below was sequenced from the same sample in a study of graft-versus-host responses after intestinal transplantation. Some clones are missing from TCRdb's copy, which holds only in-frame ones; the method was immunoSEQ multiplex PCR. The sample has 43,000 or so clones, about 95% seen once; the top ten hold 1.6%. The sample consisted of PBMCs, taken around 48 weeks after intestinal transplant. These TCRs come from a human patient who received an intestinal transplant, so some T cells may come from the graft donor.

V and J are TRBV7-2 and TRBJ2-1, with 8 bases lining up with TRBD1. CDR3 length equals 15 residues. Germline V lookup: CDR1 SGHTA, CDR2 FQGNSA. V gave up 5 bases and J gave up 6 bases; unmatched junction bases: 9. CDR3 sequence: CASSERTGWTNEQFF. CDR3 DNA: TGTGCCAGCAGCGAACGGACAGGGTGGACCAATGAGCAGTTCTTC.

This sequence joins TRBV18 and TRBJ1-4; D remains ambiguous. The V gene lost 6 bases and the J gene lost 0 bases, with 14 bases spanning the gap. Per the germline V gene, CDR1 is KGHSH and CDR2 is LQKENI. The CDR3 extends over 16 amino acids. DNA of the CDR3: TGTGCCAGCTCTCAATACGAAGCGACAACTAATGAAAAACTGTTTTTT. Protein: CASSQYEATTNEKLFF.

The CDR3 DNA is TGTGCCAGTAGTATAGTTGGGGGAACGTCGGATGAGCAGTTCTTC. Its protein is CASSIVGGTSDEQFF. The chain links TRBV19 to TRBJ2-1; either TRBD1 or TRBD2 may supply D (5 bases each). Trimming shortened V by 1 base and J by 8 bases, and 15 bases separated the two germline ends. In germline, CDR1 is LNHDA, CDR2 SQIVND (reference sequence). The CDR3 consists of 15 residues.

The chain couples TRBV10-3 to TRBJ1-1; D perhaps matches TRBD1 (6 bases). V was shortened by 9 bases and J by 4 bases, with 15 bases between the two germline ends. Germline-derived CDR1 and CDR2 are ENHRY and SYGVKD. This CDR3 has 13 amino acids. Here the CDR3 reads CAMTRTEGTEAFF. DNA for the CDR3: TGTGCCATGACTCGGACAGAGGGCACTGAAGCTTTCTTT.

The chain joins TRBV1 to TRBJ1-1; the table assigns TRBD1, which was not confirmed against the DNA. TRBV1 is deemed a pseudogene. This CDR3 region has 17 residues. The CDR3 loop is CTSSQDYPTGAATEAFF. CDR3 in DNA: TGCACCAGCAGCCAAGATTATCCGACAGGGGCAGCCACTGAAGCTTTCTTT.

In its sample, this clone was seen a few times. The chain employs TRBV7-6 and TRBJ2-2; 8 bases align to TRBD1. Germline-derived CDR1 and CDR2 are SGHVS and FNYEAQ. The CDR3 runs to 15 residues. V dropped 3 bases and J dropped 6; count of bases not matched to a gene: 6. DNA for the CDR3: TGTGCCAGCAGCTTTGGACAGGGCATCCCCGGGGAGCTGTTTTTT. Its protein is CASSFGQGIPGELFF.

The rearrangement uses TRBV11-2 and TRBJ2-3; TRBD1 matches 8 bases. Germline CDR1 is SGHAT and CDR2 is FQNNGV. The V and J ends lost 4 bases and 4 bases, in that order; junction bases with no gene match: 1. The CDR3 runs to 13 residues. CDR3 in amino acids: CASSSQGADTQYF. The CDR3 DNA is TGTGCCAGCAGCTCACAGGGGGCAGATACGCAGTATTTT.

The rearrangement links TRBV19 to TRBJ2-5, with D tentatively TRBD1 or TRBD2 (5 bases each). This CDR3 has 14 amino acids. The germline V and J ends were trimmed by 5 bases and 5 bases, with 15 bases remaining between them. Germline V lookup: CDR1 LNHDA, CDR2 SQIVND (reference sequence). CDR3 nucleotide sequence: TGTGCCAGTAGTTATCGGGACGGATCTGAGACCCAGTACTTC. It specifies CASSYRDGSETQYF.

The chain has TRBV4-1 and TRBJ2-7; tentative D call: TRBD1 (6 bases). Germline V CDR1 and CDR2: MGHRA, YSYEKL. The CDR3 is 17 amino acids. The V gene lost 4 bases and the J gene lost 2 bases, with 21 bases spanning the gap. CDR3 sequence reads: CASSRTSQGIPPYEQYF. CDR3 coding DNA: TGCGCCAGCAGCCGAACGTCACAGGGTATCCCTCCCTACGAGCAGTACTTC.

The CDR3 region is CASQGNAGGYTF. CDR3 DNA: TGTGCCAGCCAGGGGAACGCCGGTGGCTACACCTTC. The chain uses TRBV7-9 and TRBJ1-2, with D possibly matching TRBD1 (6 bases). The CDR3 has 12 amino acids. Deletions cut 8 bases from V and 7 bases from J, with 14 bases between. CDR1 SEHNR and CDR2 FQNEAQ come from the germline V gene (reference sequence).

This clone was counted a single time. The chain is built from TRBV19 and TRBJ1-1, with TRBD1 as a possible D gene (6 bases). CDR3 length: 14 residues. Germline lookup yields CDR1 LNHDA and CDR2 SQIVND (reference sequence). V lost 5 bases and J lost 4, with 14 bases in between. CDR3 sequence (DNA): TGTGCCAGTAGTCCGGGGCAGGGGCTCACTGAAGCTTTCTTT. Encoded protein: CASSPGQGLTEAFF.

As DNA, the CDR3 is TGTGCCAGTAGTACCTGGGGGGAGGGCGCGTCCAACTTTCACACTGAAGCTTTCTTT. Its protein product is CASSTWGEGASNFHTEAFF. This chain uses TRBV19 with TRBJ1-1; D perhaps matches TRBD1 (5 bases). The CDR3 has 19 amino acids. With 4 bases removed from V and 3 bases from J, the gap between germline ends came to 27 bases. The germline V gene encodes CDR1 LNHDA and CDR2 SQIVND (reference sequence).

The chain joins TRBV5-4 to TRBJ1-1; D is ambiguous. The CDR3 runs 15 residues. V lost 3 bases, J lost 1 base, and 13 bases lay in between. From germline, CDR1 is SGHNT and CDR2 YYREEE (reference sequence). CDR3: CASSSDDMSNTEAFF. CDR3 DNA sequence: TGTGCCAGCAGCTCGGACGACATGTCGAACACTGAAGCTTTCTTT. The full variable domain, its missing parts supplied by reference TRBV5-4 and TRBJ1-1, is ETGVTQSPTHLIKTRGQQVTLRCSSQSGHNTVSWYQQALGQGPQFIFQYYREEENGRGNFPPRFSGLQFPNYSSELNVNALELDDSALYLCASSSDDMSNTEAFFGQGTRLTVV.

J is TRBJ2-3 and V is TRBV29-1; D is ambiguous. The CDR3 loop spans 13 amino acids. V lost 3 bases and J 2 bases, leaving 9 bases between the germline ends. Germline values: CDR1 SQVTM, CDR2 ANQGSEA. CDR3 in DNA: TGCAGCGTTGAGCTCAGGTTCACAGATACGCAGTATTTT. Translating gives CSVELRFTDTQYF.

The genes are TRBV28 and TRBJ2-5; 7 bases match TRBD2. After removal of 7 bases from V and 1 base from J, the junction contained 12 bases not matched to a gene. CDR3 size: 16 residues. The V gene's germline CDR1 is MDHEN and CDR2 SYDVKM. The CDR3 DNA sequence: TGTGCCAGCACCTCTAACGACCTAGCGGTCCAAGAGACCCAGTACTTC. Protein sequence: CASTSNDLAVQETQYF.

V is TRBV7-3 and J is TRBJ2-7; 7 nucleotides line up with TRBD2. This CDR3 is 14 amino acids long. V shed 5 bases, J shed 2 bases, and the junction held 6 bases outside the gene matches. CDR1 and CDR2 from the germline V gene are SGHTA and FQGTGA. CDR3 amino acids: CASSPEGGPYEQYF. The CDR3 DNA sequence: TGTGCCAGCAGCCCCGAGGGAGGGCCCTACGAGCAGTACTTC. Combining the CDR3 with reference TRBV7-3 and TRBJ2-7 gives the whole variable domain GAGVSQTPSNKVTEKGKYVELRCDPISGHTALYWYRQSLGQGPEFLIYFQGTGAADDSGLPNDRFFAVRPEGSVSTLKIQRTERGDSAVYLCASSPEGGPYEQYFGPGTRLTVT.

The gene calls are TRBV5-1 and TRBJ2-7; 9 nucleotides align to TRBD2. The germline V gene encodes CDR1 SGHRS and CDR2 YFSETQ. The CDR3 extends over 17 amino acids. After removal of 0 bases from V and 2 bases from J, the junction contained 9 bases not matched to a gene. DNA for the CDR3: TGCGCCAGCAGCTTGGTGTTCGCGGGAGGGCGGGCCTACGAGCAGTACTTC. It yields the protein CASSLVFAGGRAYEQYF.

This chain joins TRBV28 and TRBJ2-3, with no clear D. Germline CDR1 MDHEN, CDR2 SYDVKM. V was cut by 1 base and J by 7 bases, with 6 bases left in between. There are 12 residues in the CDR3. For the CDR3, the DNA is TGTGCCAGCAGTTTATCTAGAAATACGCAGTATTTT. As protein: CASSLSRNTQYF.

This clone has only one observation. The chain's CDR3 is CASSIEVASPYTF. In nucleotides, the CDR3 is TGTGCCAGTAGTATAGAGGTCGCCAGCCCTTACACCTTC. The V and J genes are TRBV19 and TRBJ1-2, with D hard to call. The CDR3 extends over 13 amino acids. Germline CDR1 is LNHDA and CDR2 is SQIVND (reference sequence). V was shortened by 0 bases and J by 11 bases, with 13 bases between the two germline ends.

The chain recombines TRBV6-5 with TRBJ1-3, with D tentatively TRBD1 (5 bases). The CDR3 contains 14 residues. Trimming took 2 bases from V and 1 from J, leaving 6 bases between them. Germline V lookup: CDR1 MNHEY, CDR2 SVGAGI. The CDR3 region has the DNA TGTGCCAGCAGTTACGGGGGGTCTGGAAACACCATATATTTT. Encoded protein: CASSYGGSGNTIYF.

V and J are TRBV6-5 and TRBJ2-7; a possible D gene is TRBD2 (7 bases). V lost 2 bases and J lost 3, with 14 bases in between. CDR1 is MNHEY and CDR2 is SVGAGI in the germline V gene. This CDR3 has 15 amino acids. CDR3 loop: CASSYGGGLYYEQYF. As DNA, the CDR3 is TGTGCCAGCAGTTACGGGGGGGGGCTCTACTACGAGCAGTACTTC.

V and J are TRBV11-2 and TRBJ2-7; D is perhaps TRBD1 or TRBD2 (5 bases each). CDR1 and CDR2 (germline): SGHAT, FQNNGV. This CDR3 comprises 15 residues. V was clipped by 3 bases and J by 2 bases, with 14 bases between them. The CDR3 is CASSFGDGPTYEQYF. CDR3 DNA sequence: TGTGCCAGCAGCTTCGGGGACGGGCCAACCTACGAGCAGTACTTC.

This chain connects TRBV9 to TRBJ2-7, with a tentative D call TRBD1 (5 bases). Germline V gives CDR1 SGDLS, CDR2 YYNGEE. V lost 3 bases and J lost 2, with 12 bases in between. This CDR3 region has 14 residues. The CDR3 DNA reads as TGTGCCAGCAGCGCGAATACAGGCCCCTACGAGCAGTACTTC. Residues: CASSANTGPYEQYF.

The chain combines TRBV5-4 with TRBJ2-5; D remains unclear. The CDR3 sequence is 12 residues long. CDR1 is SGHNT, CDR2 YYREEE, per germline (reference sequence). The V end was cut by 3 bases, the J end by 1 base, with 4 bases between. The CDR3 is CASSSPQETQYF. As DNA, the CDR3 is TGTGCCAGCAGCTCTCCCCAAGAGACCCAGTACTTC.

The J gene is TRBJ2-2, the V gene TRBV5-5; D is unclear. This CDR3 comprises 15 residues. V was shortened by 1 base and J by 2 bases, with 9 bases between the two germline ends. The germline CDR1 and CDR2 sequences are SGHKS and YYEKEE (reference sequence). The CDR3 DNA follows: TGTGCCAGCAGCTTGAGGTCAGCAAACACCGGGGAGCTGTTTTTT. This translates into CASSLRSANTGELFF.

The genes are TRBV6-5 and TRBJ1-1; D remains ambiguous. V gave up 6 bases and J gave up 3 bases, with 5 bases separating them. Looked up from germline, CDR1 is MNHEY and CDR2 is SVGAGI. CDR3 size: 11 residues. In nucleotides, the CDR3 is TGTGCCAGCAGCTCCTACACTGAAGCTTTCTTT. This gives the protein CASSSYTEAFF.

V and J are TRBV4-1 and TRBJ2-7; D is unresolved. This CDR3 region has 14 residues. The V end was cut by 0 bases, the J end by 2 bases, with 8 bases between. The germline gives CDR1 MGHRA, CDR2 YSYEKL. The CDR3 DNA follows: TGCGCCAGCAGCCAAGATGTGGACGCCTACGAGCAGTACTTC. Protein sequence: CASSQDVDAYEQYF.

The rearrangement uses TRBV18 and TRBJ2-1; D perhaps matches TRBD2 (6 bases). CDR1 and CDR2 from the germline V gene are KGHSH and LQKENI. This CDR3 has 16 amino acids. V gave up 0 bases and J gave up 6 bases, with 15 bases separating them. CDR3 coding DNA: TGTGCCAGCTCACCACCCTTGGGGGGAACGGCCAATGAGCAGTTCTTC. Amino acid sequence: CASSPPLGGTANEQFF. Filled out from reference TRBV18 and TRBJ2-1, the complete variable domain reads NAGVMQNPRHLVRRRGQEARLRCSPMKGHSHVYWYRQLPEEGLKFMVYLQKENIIDESGMPKERFSAEFPKEGPSILRIQQVVRGDSAAYFCASSPPLGGTANEQFFGPGTRLTVL.

This clone was counted a single time. This rearrangement joins TRBV5-1 to TRBJ2-7, with unresolved D. The CDR3 runs to 16 residues. Germline CDR1 and CDR2: SGHRS and YFSETQ. Between the trimmed V and J ends, which lost 0 bases and 2 bases, there was a span of 15 bases. This CDR3 is CASSLAWGTPAYEQYF. CDR3 nucleotides: TGCGCCAGCAGCTTGGCCTGGGGAACCCCCGCCTACGAGCAGTACTTC.

The gene calls are TRBV6-5 and TRBJ1-5, with D possibly TRBD1 on 5 matching bases. The CDR3 length is 12 residues. Germline V CDR1 and CDR2: MNHEY, SVGAGI. V shed 4 bases and J shed 5 bases, with 6 bases lying between them. The CDR3: CASSSGDQPQHF. Here the CDR3 DNA reads TGTGCCAGCAGTTCGGGGGATCAGCCCCAGCATTTT.

CDR3 nucleotide sequence: TGCGCCAGCAGCCAGGTCCTAGCGGGAGGGTTGGGCGAGCAGTACTTC. Its translation: CASSQVLAGGLGEQYF. The chain links TRBV4-1 to TRBJ2-7; 12 nucleotides line up with TRBD2. The junction had 9 bases not matched to a gene; V was cut back by 3 bases and J by 6 bases. Germline CDR1 MGHRA, CDR2 YSYEKL. The CDR3 has 16 residues.